Listed below are T cell receptor beta chains from one sample, sequenced in a study of glioma-infiltrating T cells. In TCRdb, the multiplex PCR reads were re-called with MiXCR into one record per CDR3 protein. The data contain about 140,000 distinct CDR3 sequences, around 42% of them singletons. Specimen: glioma tissue, nonneoplastic brain tissue, or PBMCs (not recorded which). The receptor set was obtained from a human donor with low-grade glioma or glioblastoma, undergoing nonglioma brain surgery, or in good health (not recorded which). Both conserved end residues are part of each CDR3. The D gene is left open where the match is weak. Not all rows give a size; the values are once, few, many and, for expanded clones, a class.

CATSISRSDTQYF TGTGCCACCAGTATCTCGAGGTCAGATACGCAGTATTTT NA 13 few TRBJ2-3 TRBV24-1
CASSYSPQGRVNTEAFF TGTGCCAGCAGTTACTCTCCACAGGGGAGAGTGAACACTGAAGCTTTCTTT TRBD1 17 few TRBJ1-1 TRBV6-6
CASSLSPEANYGYTF TGTGCCAGCAGCTTAAGTCCAGAAGCTAACTATGGCTACACCTTC NA 15 NA TRBJ1-2 TRBV7-6
CASRVQGVTEAFF TGCGCCAGCAGAGTACAGGGGGTGACTGAAGCTTTCTTT TRBD1 13 NA TRBJ1-1 TRBV6-1
CASKLSADSNQPQHF TGTGCCAGCAAGCTGTCAGCCGATAGCAATCAGCCCCAGCATTTT NA 15 NA TRBJ1-5 TRBV12-3/TRBV12-4
CSARAGQGYPQPQHF TGCAGTGCTAGAGCCGGACAGGGTTATCCTCAGCCCCAGCATTTT TRBD1 15 NA TRBJ1-5 TRBV20-1
CATSRRTGGQETQYF TGTGCCACCAGCAGGCGGACAGGGGGTCAAGAGACCCAGTACTTC TRBD1 15 few TRBJ2-5 TRBV15
CASSQVGPANTEAFF TGCGCCAGCAGCCAAGTGGGACCGGCGAACACTGAAGCTTTCTTT NA 15 NA TRBJ1-1 TRBV4-3
CASSSTKGRIEAFF TGTGCCAGCAGTAGCACTAAGGGGCGGATTGAAGCTTTCTTT NA 14 few TRBJ1-1 TRBV6-1
CASSSPGSTEQFF TGTGCCAGCAGCTCCCCGGGTTCGACTGAGCAGTTCTTC NA 13 few TRBJ2-1 TRBV7-9
CSAVLRLAGEGDTQYF TGCAGTGCCGTACTGAGACTAGCGGGAGAGGGAGATACGCAGTATTTT TRBD2 16 few TRBJ2-3 TRBV20-1
CASSLQAGANVLTF TGTGCCAGCAGTTTGCAGGCTGGGGCCAACGTCCTGACTTTC NA 14 NA TRBJ2-6 TRBV28
CSAPSSGGNQETQYF TGCAGTGCACCCTCTAGCGGGGGCAACCAAGAGACCCAGTACTTC TRBD2 15 NA TRBJ2-5 TRBV20-1
CVVAGGPQETQYF TGCGTAGTCGCAGGGGGACCCCAAGAGACCCAGTACTTC TRBD1 13 NA TRBJ2-5 TRBV20-1
CSAIAGLADEQYF TGCAGTGCTATCGCGGGACTAGCGGACGAGCAGTACTTC TRBD2 13 NA TRBJ2-7 TRBV20-1
CASSQPNQPQHF TGTGCCAGCAGCCAGCCCAATCAGCCCCAGCATTTT NA 12 many TRBJ1-5 TRBV6-2/TRBV6-3
CASSYATGNSQHF TGTGCCAGCAGTTACGCGACAGGGAACTCCCAGCATTTT TRBD1 13 many TRBJ1-5 TRBV6-2/TRBV6-3
CASSRQTNSYEQYF TGTGCCAGCAGTCGACAAACGAACTCCTACGAGCAGTACTTC NA 14 NA TRBJ2-7 TRBV6-2/TRBV6-3
CSVVSSSGPTDTQYF TGCAGCGTTGTTTCATCTAGCGGCCCCACAGATACGCAGTATTTT TRBD2 15 NA TRBJ2-3 TRBV29-1
CASSYRARGGLSTDTQYF TGTGCCAGCAGTTATCGGGCTAGAGGGGGGCTTAGCACAGATACGCAGTATTTT NA 18 NA TRBJ2-3 TRBV6-1
CASYLGAPSYGYTF TGTGCCAGCTATTTAGGGGCCCCTTCCTATGGCTACACCTTC NA 14 few TRBJ1-2 TRBV7-9
CASSRTRTQETQYF TGTGCCAGCAGTCGCACGAGGACCCAAGAGACCCAGTACTTC NA 14 NA TRBJ2-5 TRBV6-1
CASSLTPRSPYEQYF TGTGCCAGCAGCTTAACCCCGCGTTCCCCCTACGAGCAGTACTTC NA 15 few TRBJ2-7 TRBV7-3
CATRRGTGAGYTF TGTGCCACCAGAAGAGGGACAGGGGCGGGCTACACCTTC TRBD1 13 NA TRBJ1-2 TRBV15
CASSQEPDSYNEQFF TGTGCCAGCAGCCAAGAGCCCGACTCCTACAATGAGCAGTTCTTC NA 15 NA TRBJ2-1 TRBV14
CASSRTSSYEQYF TGTGCCAGCAGCCGCACTAGCTCCTACGAGCAGTACTTC NA 13 NA TRBJ2-7 TRBV7-2
CASSFYRVDFQETQYF TGTGCCAGCAGCTTCTACAGAGTGGACTTTCAAGAGACCCAGTACTTC NA 16 few TRBJ2-5 TRBV7-2
CATSRAGTGSMGYTF TGTGCCACCAGCAGAGCCGGGACAGGGTCTATGGGCTACACCTTC TRBD1 15 NA TRBJ1-2 TRBV15
CATSEYGGNNEQFF TGTGCCACCAGTGAATATGGGGGGAACAATGAGCAGTTCTTC NA 14 few TRBJ2-1 TRBV24-1
CASSSGSVGETQYF TGTGCCAGCAGCTCAGGATCCGTCGGGGAGACCCAGTACTTC NA 14 few TRBJ2-5 TRBV6-1
CATQFGGGTEAFF TGTGCCACCCAATTCGGGGGGGGCACTGAAGCTTTCTTT NA 13 NA TRBJ1-1 TRBV10-3
CASSQVVGIRTEAFF TGCGCCAGCAGCCAAGTCGTGGGGATAAGGACTGAAGCTTTCTTT NA 15 NA TRBJ1-1 TRBV4-1
CASSQEARGPEGMNTEAFF TGCGCCAGCAGCCAAGAAGCGAGGGGGCCAGAAGGTATGAACACTGAAGCTTTCTTT TRBD1 19 NA TRBJ1-1 TRBV4-1
CASSFGGNEQFF TGTGCCAGCAGTTTTGGGGGCAATGAGCAGTTCTTC NA 12 few TRBJ2-1 TRBV27
CASSGQPGHYMNTEAFF TGTGCCAGCAGCGGACAGCCCGGACATTATATGAACACTGAAGCTTTCTTT NA 17 NA TRBJ1-1 TRBV9
CSAQRQFTYNEQFF TGCAGTGCCCAGCGGCAATTTACCTACAATGAGCAGTTCTTC NA 14 medium-sized TRBJ2-1 TRBV20-1
CASTPGRSNNEQFF TGCGCCAGCACCCCTGGGCGATCGAACAATGAGCAGTTCTTC NA 14 NA TRBJ2-1 TRBV5-1
CASTFGTWQGGYSF TGTGCCAGCACCTTTGGGACGTGGCAGGGCGGCTACAGCTTC NA 14 NA TRBJ1-2 TRBV28
CASSQTSGAPQETQYF TGTGCCAGCAGCCAAACTAGCGGGGCCCCCCAAGAGACCCAGTACTTC TRBD2 16 NA TRBJ2-5 TRBV7-2
CASRAYEQYF TGTGCCAGCAGAGCCTACGAGCAGTACTTC NA 10 few TRBJ2-7 TRBV2
CASSLEFHPSETQYF TGTGCCAGCAGCTTAGAGTTTCATCCGTCCGAGACCCAGTACTTC NA 15 few TRBJ2-5 TRBV7-2
CASSLVDNYEQYF TGTGCCAGCAGCTTAGTAGATAACTACGAGCAGTACTTC NA 13 NA TRBJ2-7 TRBV7-9
CASDLSGGDYNEQFF TGTGCCAGCGATTTGTCCGGCGGAGATTACAATGAGCAGTTCTTC NA 15 few TRBJ2-1 TRBV12-3/TRBV12-4
CASSLIVVETQYF TGTGCCAGCAGCCTTATAGTCGTTGAGACCCAGTACTTC NA 13 few TRBJ2-5 TRBV27
CASSLNSDSLEFF TGTGCCAGCAGCCTAAACTCGGACTCGTTGGAGTTCTTC NA 13 NA TRBJ2-1 TRBV27
CASSQEEGYEQYF TGCGCCAGCAGCCAAGAAGAGGGTTACGAGCAGTACTTC NA 13 NA TRBJ2-7 TRBV4-1
CASGRRDTQYF TGTGCCAGCGGGCGCCGGGATACGCAGTATTTT NA 11 many TRBJ2-3 TRBV6-2/TRBV6-3
CASRRQGASYEQYF TGTGCCAGCAGGAGACAGGGGGCATCGTACGAGCAGTACTTC TRBD1 14 few TRBJ2-7 TRBV6-2/TRBV6-3
CSAKLRQDRPGKWSDTQYF TGCAGTGCCAAACTACGGCAGGACCGGCCCGGAAAATGGTCAGATACGCAGTATTTT NA 19 few TRBJ2-3 TRBV20-1
CASTGGGAYETQYF TGTGCCAGCACCGGGGGGGGGGCTTATGAGACCCAGTACTTC TRBD2 14 NA TRBJ2-5 TRBV27
CASSLSTEAFF TGTGCCAGCAGCCTGAGCACTGAAGCTTTCTTT NA 11 many TRBJ1-1 TRBV7-2